The next 21 T cell receptor beta chains were all read from a single sample in a study of blood T cell repertoires in COVID-19. The table came from immunoSEQ multiplex PCR; TCRdb's copy has only in-frame clones and leaves some out. The sample has roughly 110,000 clones, around 89% seen once. The specimen sequenced was peripheral blood. All receptors come from a man aged 35 to 55 with active or convalescent COVID-19.

This clone was detected once. The chain couples TRBV10-3 to TRBJ2-7; 7 bases are shared with TRBD2. This CDR3 contains 15 residues. V trimming: 8 bases; J trimming: 4 bases; junction bases outside the gene matches: 14. Germline CDR1 and CDR2: ENHRY and SYGVKD. This CDR3 reads CAISDPAAGTYEQYF. The CDR3 nucleotides read TGTGCCATCTCGGACCCAGCAGCGGGAACGTACGAGCAGTACTTC.

The chain recombines TRBV12-5 with TRBJ2-5; D is uncertain. The germline gives CDR1 LGHNT, CDR2 FRNRAP. V lost 1 base to trimming and J lost 0 bases, with 6 bases between them. The CDR3 consists of 14 residues. CDR3 amino acids: CASGLGGNQETQYF. The CDR3 DNA reads TGTGCTAGTGGTTTGGGAGGTAACCAAGAGACCCAGTACTTC.

The chain joins TRBV10-1 to TRBJ2-7, with TRBD1 matching over 7 bases. The CDR3 is 14 amino acids. The trim removed 6 bases at V and 3 bases at J, leaving 8 bases unmatched. Germline V CDR1 and CDR2: WNHNN, SYGVQD (reference sequence). CDR3 nucleotide sequence: TGCGCCAGCAGAGTACAGGGGCCCCTCTACGAGCAGTACTTC. Its translation is CASRVQGPLYEQYF.

The chain couples TRBV18 to TRBJ2-7; perhaps TRBD2 as D (6 bases). From germline, CDR1 is KGHSH and CDR2 LQKENI. V was pared by 4 bases and J by 3 bases, with 16 bases between. There are 15 residues in the CDR3. CDR3 sequence: CASSREATDYYEQYF. DNA of the CDR3: TGTGCCAGCTCACGGGAGGCCACAGACTACTACGAGCAGTACTTC.

The CDR3 nucleotides are TGTGCCAGTATTCGTTCCCGACAGGACAATCAGCCCCAGCATTTT. Translated: CASIRSRQDNQPQHF. The chain employs TRBV19 and TRBJ1-5, with D possibly TRBD1 on 6 matching bases. V shed 7 bases and J shed 3 bases, with 16 bases lying between them. CDR1 is LNHDA and CDR2 is SQIVND in the germline V gene (reference sequence). CDR3 size: 15 residues.

The chain uses TRBV6-5 and TRBJ2-2; D is possibly TRBD1 (6 bases). CDR1 MNHEY and CDR2 SVGAGI come from the germline V gene. V was clipped by 8 bases and J by 2 bases, with 12 bases between them. This CDR3 has 14 amino acids. In DNA, the CDR3 is TGTGCCAGCCTTAACAGGGCCAACACCGGGGAGCTGTTTTTT. Amino acid sequence: CASLNRANTGELFF.

The chain carries TRBV25-1 and TRBJ2-6; D remains unclear. The ends were cut back, 7 bases at V and 0 bases at J, with 16 bases in the middle. In germline, CDR1 is MGHDK, CDR2 SYGVNS. The CDR3 contains 17 residues. CDR3 DNA: TGTGCCAGCAAGAGCGCCACCTACGACTCTGGGGCCAACGTCCTGACTTTC. Translation: CASKSATYDSGANVLTF.

V gene TRBV6-5 combines with J gene TRBJ2-7; 8 positions match TRBD2. The CDR3 extends over 13 amino acids. V trimming: 6 bases; J trimming: 2 bases; junction bases outside the gene matches: 3. Germline V gene data show CDR1 as MNHEY and CDR2 as SVGAGI. Written as DNA, the CDR3 is TGTGCCAGCAGAGTAGCGGGACCCTACGAGCAGTACTTC. Translation: CASRVAGPYEQYF.

The CDR3 protein is CASSWTANTEAFF. CDR3 DNA sequence: TGTGCCAGCAGTTGGACTGCGAACACTGAAGCTTTCTTT. The chain joins TRBV7-3 to TRBJ1-1; D gene ambiguous. CDR3 length equals 13 residues. V was shortened by 6 bases and J by 1 base, with 9 bases between the two germline ends. CDR1 SGHTA and CDR2 FQGTGA come from the germline V gene.

CDR3 coding DNA: TGTGCCAGCAGTGAACTAGCAGGCAATCAGCCCCAGCATTTT. Protein: CASSELAGNQPQHF. The gene calls are TRBV2 and TRBJ1-5; D call uncertain. V lost 2 bases and J 2 bases, leaving 7 bases between the germline ends. In germline, CDR1 is SNHLY, CDR2 FYNNEI. The CDR3 length is 14 residues.

The chain employs TRBV11-2 and TRBJ1-4; tentatively, D is TRBD1 (5 bases). The germline V and J ends were trimmed by 2 bases and 8 bases, with 9 bases remaining between them. The CDR3 is 13 residues long. Germline values: CDR1 SGHAT, CDR2 FQNNGV. CDR3 loop: CASSLWRGEKLFF. CDR3 bases: TGTGCCAGCAGCTTATGGAGGGGCGAAAAACTGTTTTTT. The variable domain in full, completed from reference TRBV11-2 and TRBJ1-4, reads EAGVAQSPRYKIIEKRQSVAFWCNPISGHATLYWYQQILGQGPKLLIQFQNNGVVDDSQLPKDRFSAERLKGVDSTLKIQPAKLEDSAVYLCASSLWRGEKLFFGSGTQLSVL.

The rearrangement uses TRBV12-3 or TRBV12-4 and TRBJ1-5, with 7 positions matching TRBD1. V trimming: 3 bases; J trimming: 7 bases; junction bases outside the gene matches: 3. CDR3 length equals 13 residues. CDR3 sequence (DNA): TGTGCCAGCAGTTTGACAGGGAGCCAGCCCCAGCATTTT. This sequence encodes CASSLTGSQPQHF.

The rearrangement links TRBV6-5 to TRBJ1-1; D is undetermined. Germline CDR1 and CDR2: MNHEY and SVGAGI. The V end lost 0 bases, the J end lost 0 bases, and 2 bases lay between the germline ends. The CDR3 has 13 amino acids. CDR3 coding DNA: TGTGCCAGCAGTTACTCCATGAACACTGAAGCTTTCTTT. Translating it yields CASSYSMNTEAFF.

The V call is TRBV19, the J call TRBJ2-5, with D maybe TRBD1 (6 bases). CDR3 length: 16 amino acids. Germline loops: CDR1 LNHDA, CDR2 SQIVND (reference sequence). Deletions cut 2 bases from V and 4 bases from J, with 17 bases between. This CDR3 reads CASSIQDSTWGETQYF. CDR3 coding DNA: TGTGCCAGTAGTATACAGGACAGCACTTGGGGAGAGACCCAGTACTTC.

This clone has only a few counts. The genes are TRBV18 and TRBJ1-5; a possible D gene is TRBD1 (6 bases). V dropped 1 base and J dropped 2 bases, with 21 bases sitting between them. This CDR3 contains 19 residues. Germline V lookup: CDR1 KGHSH, CDR2 LQKENI. This CDR3 reads CASSPRRGAAAGRNQPQHF. As DNA, the CDR3 is TGTGCCAGCTCACCACGGCGGGGGGCCGCGGCAGGGCGCAATCAGCCCCAGCATTTT.

This clone was observed once. The chain is built from TRBV28 and TRBJ1-5; 8 bases match TRBD1. The CDR3 totals 17 residues. The germline V gene has CDR1 MDHEN and CDR2 SYDVKM. V was clipped by 2 bases and J by 4 bases; unmatched bases: 10. CDR3 sequence (DNA): TGTGCCAGCAGTTTAATTACCGGGACAGGTCTAAATCAGCCCCAGCATTTT. Translated: CASSLITGTGLNQPQHF.

The CDR3 is CASGLGGNLYEQYF. For the CDR3, the DNA is TGTGCTAGTGGTTTGGGCGGGAACCTCTACGAGCAGTACTTC. The J gene is TRBJ2-7, the V gene TRBV12-5; D is perhaps TRBD2 (6 bases). The CDR3 has 14 amino acids. Germline CDR1 reads LGHNT; CDR2 reads FRNRAP. V was cut by 1 base and J by 3 bases, with 10 bases left in between.

This clone was found a few times. V usage is TRBV6-5 and J usage is TRBJ2-7, with unresolved D. V lost 2 bases to trimming and J lost 3 bases, with 2 bases between them. The CDR3 is 11 amino acids. Germline lookup yields CDR1 MNHEY and CDR2 SVGAGI. DNA of the CDR3: TGTGCCAGCAGTTACCGCTACGAGCAGTACTTC. It yields the protein CASSYRYEQYF.

The chain employs TRBV10-3 and TRBJ2-1, with D maybe TRBD2 (5 bases). Trimming cost V 3 bases and J 5 bases, with 11 bases left between them. This CDR3 has 14 amino acids. Germline-derived CDR1 and CDR2 are ENHRY and SYGVKD. The CDR3 DNA follows: TGTGCCATCAGTGATCCACTAGTTAACAATGAGCAGTTCTTC. It encodes CAISDPLVNNEQFF.

The rearrangement links TRBV7-2 to TRBJ2-7; TRBD2 aligns across 8 bases. Losses at the gene ends were 4 bases for V and 5 bases for J; bases not matched to a gene: 13. The CDR3 has 16 amino acids. Per germline, CDR1 SGHTA and CDR2 FQGNSA. This CDR3 is CASSSNPGGGGNEQYF. As DNA, the CDR3 is TGTGCCAGCAGCTCAAACCCCGGGGGGGGAGGTAACGAGCAGTACTTC.

The chain uses TRBV10-3 and TRBJ1-2; 12 nucleotides align to TRBD1. V lost 10 bases and J lost 5; bases outside the gene matches: 11. This CDR3 contains 15 residues. The germline gives CDR1 ENHRY, CDR2 SYGVKD. CDR3 sequence reads: CATHTGQGARYGYTF. CDR3 DNA: TGTGCCACACATACGGGACAGGGGGCGCGTTATGGCTACACCTTC.